The next 9 T cell receptor beta chains were all read from a single sample in a study of shared clonotypes between healthy human individuals. Data came from immunoSEQ multiplex PCR; TCRdb stores just in-frame clones and leaves some out. The sample includes approximately 980,000 clones, 76% seen only once; the top ten take approximately 1.5%. The sequenced material came from memory CD4+ T cells sorted from blood. Subset described: CD45RA-negative fraction. Every receptor here comes from a man aged 18 to 30 in good health.

The gene calls are TRBV2 and TRBJ1-5; D unclear. This CDR3 region has 16 residues. The germline gives CDR1 SNHLY, CDR2 FYNNEI. V lost 6 bases and J 0 bases, leaving 15 bases between the germline ends. The CDR3 here is CASRGPSLYSNQPQHF. The CDR3 DNA is TGTGCCAGCAGAGGACCGTCACTCTATAGCAATCAGCCCCAGCATTTT.

This chain links TRBV27 with TRBJ1-5; 11 bases match TRBD1. The J segment lost 7 bases and the V segment lost 3 bases, leaving 14 bases of the junction unmatched. The CDR3 is 18 residues long. In germline, CDR1 is MNHEY, CDR2 SMNVEV (reference sequence). CDR3 in DNA: TGTGCCAGCAGTTTCTTAGGCGGACAGGGGGCATTTCACCAGCCCCAGCATTTT. It yields the protein CASSFLGGQGAFHQPQHF.

V and J are TRBV10-2 and TRBJ1-5; 7 bases are a match to TRBD1. Germline CDR1 WSHSY, CDR2 SAAADI. V shed 0 bases, J shed 7 bases, and the junction held 9 bases outside the gene matches. This CDR3 contains 16 residues. The CDR3 region has the DNA TGCGCCAGCAGTGAGTCCCGTGGGGCAGGGGGACAGCCCCAGCATTTT. Translation: CASSESRGAGGQPQHF.

The rearrangement joins TRBV5-1 to TRBJ2-2, with TRBD2 matching over 8 bases. Per the germline V gene, CDR1 is SGHRS and CDR2 is YFSETQ. The CDR3 runs to 16 residues. The junction had 9 bases not matched to a gene; V was cut back by 7 bases and J by 1 base. The CDR3 DNA follows: TGCGCCAGCCGTCCACTCAGCGGGGGGAACACCGGGGAGCTGTTTTTT. Its translation: CASRPLSGGNTGELFF.

This clone was counted once. J is TRBJ2-3 and V is TRBV7-9; D may correspond to TRBD1 or TRBD2 (6 bases each). Germline-derived CDR1 and CDR2 are SEHNR and FQNEAQ (reference sequence). V was trimmed by 5 bases and J by 7 bases, leaving 13 bases between them. The CDR3 is 13 amino acids. The CDR3: CASSPEGGNTQYF. The CDR3 DNA follows: TGTGCCAGCAGCCCGGAGGGGGGAAATACGCAGTATTTT. The complete variable domain, with remaining parts taken from reference TRBV7-9 and TRBJ2-3, reads DTGVSQNPRHKITKRGQNVTFRCDPISEHNRLYWYRQTLGQGPEFLTYFQNEAQLEKSRLLSDRFSAERPKGSFSTLEIQRTEQGDSAMYLCASSPEGGNTQYFGPGTRLTVL.

The chain has TRBV4-2 and TRBJ1-4, with D possibly matching TRBD1 (6 bases). The CDR3 extends over 16 amino acids. Trimming took 0 bases from V and 4 from J, leaving 12 bases between them. The V gene's germline CDR1 is LGHNA and CDR2 YNFKEQ. The CDR3 loop reads CASSQDSTGSNEKLFF. In nucleotides, the CDR3 is TGTGCCAGCAGCCAAGACTCGACAGGTAGTAATGAAAAACTGTTTTTT.

V gene TRBV27 combines with J gene TRBJ2-3, with D possibly TRBD2 on 5 matching bases. Trimming stripped 4 bases from V and 3 bases from J, with 11 bases between. CDR1 is MNHEY and CDR2 is SMNVEV in the germline V gene (reference sequence). This CDR3 contains 14 residues. CDR3 in amino acids: CASSSGLATDTQYF. CDR3 sequence (DNA): TGTGCCAGCAGTTCGGGTCTAGCTACAGATACGCAGTATTTT.

The chain couples TRBV28 to TRBJ2-1; 8 bases line up with TRBD1. The CDR3 is made up of 15 amino acids. Per the germline V gene, CDR1 is MDHEN and CDR2 is SYDVKM. V gave up 6 bases and J gave up 3 bases; unmatched junction bases: 7. CDR3: CASSPGQGLYNEQFF. The CDR3 nucleotides are TGTGCCAGCAGCCCCGGACAGGGACTCTACAATGAGCAGTTCTTC.

The chain combines TRBV10-3 with TRBJ1-5; possibly TRBD1 for D (6 bases). This CDR3 has 14 amino acids. V lost 5 bases, J lost 7 bases, and 15 bases lay in between. Germline V gene data show CDR1 as ENHRY and CDR2 as SYGVKD. The CDR3 reads CAISPGQLEQPQHF. In nucleotides, the CDR3 is TGTGCCATCAGTCCGGGACAACTGGAGCAGCCCCAGCATTTT.